This T cell receptor beta chain was captured by sequencing in a study of tumor and adjacent non-tumor tissue in lung cancer. Study context: Aged about 31 to 76 years, patients included under 13 men and 4 to 6 women with stage I to III disease.

As for this clonotype: Relative to the germline gene, one junction end is altered; a read error may explain this.

This CDR3 is 14 amino acids long. Germline V gene lookup returns CDR1 MNHNY and CDR2 SVGAGI (reference sequence). This sample's RNA came from whole unsorted tissue. A modified ARM-PCR protocol with three rounds of nested PCR amplified TCRbeta. TCRdb independently ran MiXCR on the multiplex PCR reads; one entry per CDR3 protein. The repertoire consists of roughly 76,000 distinct CDR3 sequences, with around two thirds occurring once and the leading ten covering about 12%. The sequenced sample consisted of lung tumor tissue. This TCR derives from a woman between 70 and 85 years old with non-small cell lung cancer. The chain links TRBV6-6 to TRBJ2-7; TRBD2 matches 9 bases. This chain's CDR3 is CARRGVSGSYEQYF. The CDR3 DNA is TGTGCCAGGAGAGGGGTTAGCGGGAGTTACGAACAGTACTTC.